The next 10 T cell receptor beta chains were all read from a single sample in a study of Ad26.COV2.S vaccination and SARS-CoV-2 variants. Profiling relied on immunoSEQ multiplex PCR, and the TCRdb table lists in-frame clones only, not all of them. The table lists around 300,000 clones, roughly 91% of them singletons. Treatment indicated: around 19 received Ad26.COV2.S at low or high dose, single or two shots; roughly five received placebo; per-sample allocation not given. The investigators took samples on day 63 after the first vaccine or placebo injection. This specimen consisted of peripheral blood, obtained in a trial of Ad26.COV2.S vaccine versus placebo. Receptor source: a person between 18 and 59 years old who received the Ad26.COV2.S COVID-19 vaccine or a placebo.

This rearrangement joins TRBV7-2 to TRBJ2-3; D is perhaps TRBD1 (5 bases). Germline V lookup: CDR1 SGHTA, CDR2 FQGNSA. The CDR3 contains 14 residues. Trimming took 1 base from V and 3 from J, leaving 8 bases between them. In DNA form, the CDR3 reads TGTGCCAGCAGCTTAGTCCAGGGTACAGATACGCAGTATTTT. Translation gives CASSLVQGTDTQYF.

The chain uses TRBV19 and TRBJ1-1; possibly TRBD1 for D (5 bases). Trimming removed 7 bases from V and 3 bases from J, with 12 bases in between. The CDR3 runs to 13 residues. Germline loops: CDR1 LNHDA, CDR2 SQIVND (reference sequence). The CDR3 coding sequence is TGTGCCAGTACCCCGGGGGTGTACACTGAAGCTTTCTTT. As protein: CASTPGVYTEAFF.

This chain uses TRBV10-1 with TRBJ1-2; D remains unclear. The CDR3 loop spans 13 amino acids. With 2 bases removed from V and 5 bases from J, the gap between germline ends came to 9 bases. Germline loops: CDR1 WNHNN, CDR2 SYGVQD (reference sequence). The CDR3 spells CASSEGPGYGYTF. In DNA form, the CDR3 reads TGCGCCAGCAGTGAGGGGCCGGGGTATGGCTACACCTTC.

This chain connects TRBV12-5 to TRBJ1-1; perhaps TRBD1 as D (5 bases). The ends were cut back, 3 bases at V and 5 bases at J, with 10 bases in the middle. The CDR3 length is 13 residues. Germline lookup yields CDR1 LGHNT and CDR2 FRNRAP. In DNA form, the CDR3 reads TGTGCTAGTGGTTTCCAGGGTGGGACTGAAGCTTTCTTT. Its protein product is CASGFQGGTEAFF.

The sample holds one count of this clone. This chain connects TRBV27 to TRBJ1-2; 7 bases are shared with TRBD1. J lost 2 bases, V lost 5 bases, and 14 bases had no gene match. CDR1 is MNHEY and CDR2 is SMNVEV in the germline V gene (reference sequence). The CDR3 runs 17 residues. The CDR3 is CASSPSKGARGNYGYTF. CDR3 nucleotides: TGTGCCAGCAGTCCTTCAAAGGGGGCGAGGGGAAACTATGGCTACACCTTC.

Regarding this clone: The same CDR3 is also encoded by other DNA sequences in this sample. This sequence joins TRBV10-3 and TRBJ2-7; no clear D. The germline CDR1 and CDR2 sequences are ENHRY and SYGVKD. The V and J ends lost 0 bases and 0 bases respectively, with 12 bases between them. The CDR3 has 16 residues. The CDR3 here is CAISESYGTSSYEQYF. CDR3 sequence (DNA): TGTGCCATCAGTGAGTCCTACGGTACCAGCTCCTACGAGCAGTACTTC.

This chain connects TRBV21-1 to TRBJ2-1; the table's D call, TRBD2, was not checked against the DNA. TRBV21-1 is a pseudogene locus. The CDR3 consists of 13 residues. The CDR3 sequence: CASRPSGSHEQFF. In DNA form, the CDR3 reads TGTGCCAGCAGACCTAGCGGGAGCCATGAGCAGTTCTTC.

This chain connects TRBV30 to TRBJ1-5, with D uncertain. The germline CDR1 and CDR2 sequences are GTSNPN and SVGIG (reference sequence). Trimming pared 0 bases from V and 2 bases from J, leaving 11 bases between. This CDR3 has 15 residues. DNA for the CDR3: TGTGCCTGGAGTGTTGGGCCCGGGGGCAATCAGCCCCAGCATTTT. This gives the protein CAWSVGPGGNQPQHF.

This clone was counted only a few times. The rearrangement uses TRBV5-1 and TRBJ2-1, with D tentatively TRBD2 (6 bases). Germline lookup yields CDR1 SGHRS and CDR2 YFSETQ. Between the trimmed V and J ends, which lost 0 bases and 8 bases, there was a span of 18 bases. There are 16 residues in the CDR3. The CDR3, as DNA: TGCGCCAGCAGCTTGGAAGGGACTCTCCCCTCCGATGAGCAGTTCTTC. Translated, it gives CASSLEGTLPSDEQFF.

The rearrangement joins TRBV12-2 to TRBJ2-1; TRBD2 reflects the table's D call only, with no check against the DNA. TRBV12-2 is reported as a pseudogene. This CDR3 comprises 13 residues. The CDR3 coding sequence is TGTGCAAGTCGCGTAACTAGCTGTCATGAGCAGTTCTTC. Translating gives CASRVTSCHEQFF.